A single sample gave rise to the 2 T cell receptor beta chains below, sequenced in a study of identical twins. TCRdb fed the 5' RACE reads into MiXCR, producing one record per CDR3 protein. Among roughly 250,000 distinct CDR3 sequences listed, approximately 7% were seen once. The sample was also reused in another study, on yellow fever vaccine responses in identical twins.

Sequenced: memory (CD45RO+) T cells sorted from blood. The receptor set was obtained from a woman aged 18-35 years in good health.

The chain couples TRBV5-1 to TRBJ2-3; 11 nucleotides line up with TRBD2. Germline CDR1 and CDR2: SGHRS and YFSETQ. Losses at the gene ends were 6 bases for V and 5 bases for J; bases not matched to a gene: 8. The CDR3 totals 15 residues. The CDR3 DNA follows: TGCGCCAGCACCGATAGCGGGAGGGCTAGAGATACGCAGTATTTT. Protein: CASTDSGRARDTQYF.

This clonotype appeared many times. The gene calls are TRBV20-1 and TRBJ1-1; no reliable D call. This CDR3 has 13 amino acids. In germline, CDR1 is DFQATT, CDR2 SNEGSKA (reference sequence). V dropped 3 bases and J dropped 5 bases, with 13 bases sitting between them. CDR3 in amino acids: CSASAEARTEAFF. In nucleotides, the CDR3 is TGCAGTGCTAGTGCAGAGGCGAGGACTGAAGCTTTCTTT.